This TCR beta chain was identified during a study of T-cell reconstitution after alpha-beta-depleted transplantation in children. Study findings and constraints: Once a year had passed after transplant, T-cell counts and diversity came mostly from newly produced T cells. Expanded graft clones numbering several hundred reportedly gave rise to alpha-beta T cells about two months after transplant.

In its sample, this clonotype was seen many times. The antigen is unknown. Molecular barcoding with unique molecular identifiers was used for the TCRbeta library. TCRdb analysed the PCR reads with MiXCR anew, one entry per CDR3 protein. The data show roughly 300,000 distinct CDR3 sequences, around 10% seen once. Germline CDR1 MGHRA, CDR2 YSYEKL. Trimming left V 4 bases short and J 2 bases short, with 8 bases between. The CDR3 covers 13 residues. The chain recombines TRBV4-1 with TRBJ1-1; D gene uncertain. The receptor comes from a male patient aged 2 to 10 who had a stem cell transplant for chronic granulomatous disease, so the T cells may come from the graft donor. The source material was peripheral blood, sampled 180 days after TCRalphabeta/CD19-depleted stem cell transplant. Here the CDR3 reads CASSRTPNTEAFF. DNA for the CDR3: TGCGCCAGCAGCCGGACCCCAAACACTGAAGCTTTCTTT.